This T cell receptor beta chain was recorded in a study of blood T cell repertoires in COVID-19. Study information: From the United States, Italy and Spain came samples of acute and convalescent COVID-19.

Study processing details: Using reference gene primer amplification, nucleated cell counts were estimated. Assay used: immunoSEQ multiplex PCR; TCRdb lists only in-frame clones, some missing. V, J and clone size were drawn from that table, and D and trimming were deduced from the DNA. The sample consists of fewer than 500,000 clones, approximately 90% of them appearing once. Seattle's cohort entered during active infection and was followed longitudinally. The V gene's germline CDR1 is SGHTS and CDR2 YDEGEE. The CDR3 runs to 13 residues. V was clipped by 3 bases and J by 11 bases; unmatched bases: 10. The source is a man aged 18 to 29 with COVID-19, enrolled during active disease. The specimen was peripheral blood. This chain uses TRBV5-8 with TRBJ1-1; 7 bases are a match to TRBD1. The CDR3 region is CASSSRQGIGAFF. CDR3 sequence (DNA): TGTGCCAGCAGCTCAAGACAGGGCATAGGTGCTTTCTTT.